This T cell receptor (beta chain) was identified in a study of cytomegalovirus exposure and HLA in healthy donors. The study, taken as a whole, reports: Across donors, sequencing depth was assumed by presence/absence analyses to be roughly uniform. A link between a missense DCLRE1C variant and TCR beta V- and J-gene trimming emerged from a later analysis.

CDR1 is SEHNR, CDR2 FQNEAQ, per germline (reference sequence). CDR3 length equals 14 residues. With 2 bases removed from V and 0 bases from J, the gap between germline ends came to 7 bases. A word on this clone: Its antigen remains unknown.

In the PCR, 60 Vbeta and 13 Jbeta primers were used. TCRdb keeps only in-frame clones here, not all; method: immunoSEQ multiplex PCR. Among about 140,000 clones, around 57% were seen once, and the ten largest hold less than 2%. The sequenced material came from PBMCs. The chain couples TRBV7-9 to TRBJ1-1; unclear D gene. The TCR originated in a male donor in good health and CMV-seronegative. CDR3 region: CASSLPSLNTEAFF. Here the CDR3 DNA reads TGTGCCAGCAGCTTACCGAGCCTGAACACTGAAGCTTTCTTT.